These 27 T cell receptor beta chains came from one sample sequenced in a study of cytomegalovirus exposure and HLA in healthy donors. Vbeta (60) and Jbeta (13) primers were used in the PCR. Sequencing used immunoSEQ multiplex PCR; TCRdb keeps in-frame clones, though not all of them. The sample contains about 190,000 clones, around four fifths of which appear only once. The sample consisted of PBMCs. The receptors shown here come from a middle-aged woman in good health and CMV-seronegative.

This clone occurred once. The CDR3 sequence: CAWRMKGANTEAFF. For the CDR3, the DNA is TGTGCCTGGAGAATGAAGGGAGCGAACACTGAAGCTTTCTTT. The chain recombines TRBV30 with TRBJ1-1, with unresolved D. The CDR3 length is 14 residues. Trimming stripped 3 bases from V and 1 base from J, with 12 bases between. The germline V gene has CDR1 GTSNPN and CDR2 SVGIG (reference sequence).

The CDR3 nucleotides read TGTGCCAGCAGCTTGCTACTAGCGGGAGAATCAGATACGCAGTATTTT. As protein: CASSLLLAGESDTQYF. The chain is built from TRBV5-6 and TRBJ2-3; 11 positions match TRBD2. The junction had 5 bases not matched to a gene; V was cut back by 1 base and J by 4 bases. Per germline, CDR1 SGHDT and CDR2 YYEEEE. The CDR3 runs to 16 residues.

The chain recombines TRBV19 with TRBJ2-3; TRBD2 matches 11 bases. This CDR3 is built from 18 residues. With V trimmed by 6 bases and J by 0 bases, 11 bases remained unmatched. Germline V gives CDR1 LNHDA, CDR2 SQIVND (reference sequence). CDR3 nucleotides: TGTGCCAGTAGCCCCTCCTTGACTAGCGGGATTAGCACAGATACGCAGTATTTT. Protein sequence: CASSPSLTSGISTDTQYF.

This clone has more than one count but fewer than ten. The chain carries TRBV4-1 and TRBJ1-2; 10 bases line up with TRBD1. The ends lost 6 bases at V and 0 bases at J; junction bases unmatched: 4. The CDR3 extends over 15 amino acids. Germline-derived CDR1 and CDR2 are MGHRA and YSYEKL. CDR3 loop: CASSTGTGANYGYTF. The CDR3 nucleotides are TGCGCCAGCAGTACCGGGACAGGGGCTAACTATGGCTACACCTTC.

The genes are TRBV6-5 and TRBJ2-5; tentatively, D is TRBD2 (6 bases). From germline, CDR1 is MNHEY and CDR2 SVGAGI. The CDR3 is made up of 14 amino acids. Trimming took off 7 bases at V and 0 bases at J, with 12 bases between the two ends. CDR3: CASTPRGYQETQYF. The CDR3 DNA is TGTGCCAGCACCCCTCGGGGGTACCAAGAGACCCAGTACTTC.

The rearrangement links TRBV2 to TRBJ2-5; no clear D. The CDR3 runs to 11 residues. CDR1 SNHLY and CDR2 FYNNEI come from the germline V gene. Trimming took off 11 bases at V and 2 bases at J, with 9 bases between the two ends. Written as DNA, the CDR3 is TGTGCCGTATATTTGCAAGAGACCCAGTACTTC. This encodes CAVYLQETQYF.

CDR3 region: CASSLASGNTGELFF. CDR3 in DNA: TGTGCCAGCAGCTTAGCTAGCGGGAACACCGGGGAGCTGTTTTTT. The chain has TRBV7-3 and TRBJ2-2; 7 bases line up with TRBD2. Germline V lookup: CDR1 SGHTA, CDR2 FQGTGA. The CDR3 has 15 residues. The junction had 1 base not matched to a gene; V was cut back by 2 bases and J by 1 base.

The rearrangement uses TRBV7-8 and TRBJ1-4; weak D call: TRBD1 (6 bases). Germline V gives CDR1 SGHVS, CDR2 FQNEAQ. Deletions cut 2 bases from V and 7 bases from J, with 11 bases between. CDR3 length equals 14 residues. This chain's CDR3 is CASSLSDRLEKLFF. The CDR3 DNA reads as TGTGCCAGCAGCTTATCTGACAGGCTTGAAAAACTGTTTTTT. Combining the CDR3 with reference TRBV7-8 and TRBJ1-4 gives the whole variable domain GAGVSQSPRYKVAKRGQDVALRCDPISGHVSLFWYQQALGQGPEFLTYFQNEAQLDKSGLPSDRFFAERPEGSVSTLKIQRTQQEDSAVYLCASSLSDRLEKLFFGSGTQLSVL.

This clone occurred once. The chain couples TRBV7-9 to TRBJ2-3; D might be TRBD1 (6 bases). The ends were cut back, 5 bases at V and 2 bases at J, with 11 bases in the middle. The CDR3 is 14 amino acids. Germline V gene sequence: CDR1 SEHNR, CDR2 FQNEAQ (reference sequence). The CDR3 spells CASSPQGNTDTQYF. The CDR3 DNA is TGTGCCAGCAGCCCACAGGGTAACACAGATACGCAGTATTTT.

The chain has TRBV30 and TRBJ1-1; 9 bases align to TRBD1. J lost 1 base, V lost 5 bases, and 8 bases had no gene match. Germline CDR1 is GTSNPN and CDR2 is SVGIG (reference sequence). This CDR3 contains 15 residues. CDR3 nucleotides: TGTGCCTGGGAGGGGACAGGGTTACCGAACACTGAAGCTTTCTTT. It specifies CAWEGTGLPNTEAFF. Complete variable domain (other parts from reference TRBV30 and TRBJ1-1): SQTIHQWPATLVQPVGSPLSLECTVEGTSNPNLYWYRQAAGRGLQLLFYSVGIGQISSEVPQNLSASRPQDRQFILSSKKLLLSDSGFYLCAWEGTGLPNTEAFFGQGTRLTVV.

The genes are TRBV30 and TRBJ2-1, with 7 nucleotides matching TRBD1. Germline trimming cut 2 bases from V and 5 bases from J; bases unmatched to any gene: 6. The CDR3 runs to 14 residues. Germline lookup yields CDR1 GTSNPN and CDR2 SVGIG (reference sequence). CDR3 protein: CAWSPGTADNEQFF. Here the CDR3 DNA reads TGTGCCTGGAGTCCTGGGACAGCGGACAATGAGCAGTTCTTC. Looking up the rest from reference TRBV30 and TRBJ2-1 gives the full variable domain: SQTIHQWPATLVQPVGSPLSLECTVEGTSNPNLYWYRQAAGRGLQLLFYSVGIGQISSEVPQNLSASRPQDRQFILSSKKLLLSDSGFYLCAWSPGTADNEQFFGPGTRLTVL.

The CDR3 nucleotides are TGTGCCTGGAGCTTAGAGCGGAACTATGGCTACACCTTC. The encoded protein is CAWSLERNYGYTF. This chain uses TRBV30 with TRBJ1-2; D unresolved. Germline CDR1 is GTSNPN and CDR2 is SVGIG (reference sequence). The CDR3 consists of 13 residues. Trimming cost V 3 bases and J 2 bases, with 10 bases left between them.

The chain uses TRBV9 and TRBJ2-7, with TRBD1 matching 8 bases. CDR3 length: 14 residues. The germline CDR1 and CDR2 sequences are SGDLS and YYNGEE. The J segment lost 3 bases and the V segment lost 7 bases, leaving 9 bases of the junction unmatched. The CDR3 reads CASQDREYNYEQYV. The DNA of the CDR3 is TGTGCCAGCCAGGACAGGGAATATAACTACGAGCAGTACGTC.

The chain carries TRBV15 and TRBJ1-2, with D tentatively TRBD1 (6 bases). CDR3 size: 15 residues. Germline CDR1 is LNHNV and CDR2 is YYDKDF (reference sequence). V gave up 2 bases and J gave up 8 bases, with 18 bases separating them. The CDR3 loop reads CATSRTRTDPMGYTF. CDR3 in DNA: TGTGCCACCAGCAGAACCCGGACAGACCCTATGGGCTACACCTTC.

The J gene is TRBJ1-5, the V gene TRBV7-6; possibly TRBD1 for D (5 bases). CDR1 and CDR2 from the germline V gene are SGHVS and FNYEAQ. Trimming shortened V by 1 base and J by 3 bases, and 13 bases separated the two germline ends. There are 16 residues in the CDR3. CDR3 nucleotides: TGTGCCAGCAGCTTAGAGACAGCCGGATCCAATCAGCCCCAGCATTTT. This translates into CASSLETAGSNQPQHF.

A few counts support this clone. The gene calls are TRBV5-8 and TRBJ2-4, with D possibly TRBD1 on 6 matching bases. The germline V and J ends were trimmed by 0 bases and 3 bases, with 7 bases remaining between them. This CDR3 spans 14 amino acids. The germline CDR1 and CDR2 sequences are SGHTS and YDEGEE. This CDR3 reads CASSLGQDKNIQYF. CDR3 coding DNA: TGTGCCAGCAGCTTGGGACAGGACAAAAACATTCAGTACTTC.

The CDR3 region has the DNA TGTGCCAGGAGAGATGGACTAGCAGTTAACTGCGAGCAGTACGTC. Its translation is CARRDGLAVNCEQYV. The rearrangement links TRBV6-1 to TRBJ2-7; 8 bases are shared with TRBD2. J was trimmed by 6 bases and V by 9 bases; bases with no gene match: 16. The CDR3 runs to 15 residues. Germline loops: CDR1 MNHNS, CDR2 SASEGT.

The V call is TRBV7-2, the J call TRBJ2-3; a possible D gene is TRBD2 (6 bases). The CDR3 is 15 residues long. Trimming cost V 4 bases and J 2 bases, with 13 bases left between them. Germline CDR1 reads SGHTA; CDR2 reads FQGNSA. The CDR3 reads CASSYQAGTTDTQYF. The CDR3 DNA follows: TGTGCCAGCAGCTATCAGGCGGGGACCACAGATACGCAGTATTTT.

The V and J genes are TRBV5-1 and TRBJ1-2; unclear D gene. The CDR3 totals 14 residues. Germline loops: CDR1 SGHRS, CDR2 YFSETQ. Trimming took off 3 bases at V and 8 bases at J, with 17 bases between the two ends. For the CDR3, the DNA is TGCGCCAGCAGCTCGGAAAGGACTGGTAACGGCTACACCTTC. This gives the protein CASSSERTGNGYTF.

The V gene is TRBV19, the J gene TRBJ1-2; D is uncertain. There are 15 residues in the CDR3. Germline V gives CDR1 LNHDA, CDR2 SQIVND (reference sequence). V lost 2 bases, J lost 4 bases, and 14 bases lay in between. CDR3 region: CASSINYPTIYGYTF. CDR3 nucleotide sequence: TGTGCCAGTAGTATAAATTATCCCACAATCTATGGCTACACCTTC.

The V call is TRBV6-4, the J call TRBJ1-2, with 9 bases fitting TRBD1. Germline V gene lookup returns CDR1 MRHNA and CDR2 SNTAGT. With 2 bases clipped from V and 4 bases from J, the junction kept 5 bases outside the gene matches. The CDR3 has 15 residues. The CDR3 bases are TGTGCCAGCAGTGACCAGCCGGGACAGGGCTATGGCTACACCTTC. Amino acid sequence: CASSDQPGQGYGYTF.

The table lists this clone with a count of one. The chain employs TRBV27 and TRBJ1-1; 7 bases are shared with TRBD1. The CDR3 covers 12 residues. Germline CDR1 reads MNHEY; CDR2 reads SMNVEV (reference sequence). The V and J ends lost 5 bases and 7 bases, in that order; junction bases with no gene match: 4. As DNA, the CDR3 is TGTGCCAGCAGTGACAGGGTCAATGAAGCTTTCTTT. Its translation: CASSDRVNEAFF.

The chain is built from TRBV5-6 and TRBJ1-1; maybe TRBD1 (5 bases). V dropped 3 bases and J dropped 3 bases, with 15 bases sitting between them. The length of the CDR3 is 15 residues. The germline CDR1 and CDR2 sequences are SGHDT and YYEEEE. In nucleotides, the CDR3 is TGTGCCAGCAGCTCGGAGGGTTGGGGGGACACTGAAGCTTTCTTT. It translates to CASSSEGWGDTEAFF.

The CDR3 region is CASSLTGTGVGETQYF. The DNA of the CDR3 is TGTGCCAGCAGCTTAACAGGGACAGGGGTAGGGGAGACCCAGTACTTC. The chain combines TRBV7-6 with TRBJ2-5, with 10 nucleotides matching TRBD1. This CDR3 spans 16 amino acids. The germline V gene encodes CDR1 SGHVS and CDR2 FNYEAQ. J was trimmed by 5 bases and V by 2 bases; bases with no gene match: 8.

The chain couples TRBV27 to TRBJ1-6, with a tentative D call TRBD1 (6 bases). Germline V gene sequence: CDR1 MNHEY, CDR2 SMNVEV (reference sequence). The CDR3 has 14 amino acids. V lost 4 bases and J lost 6, with 10 bases in between. The chain's CDR3 is CASSYTGSNSPLHF. For the CDR3, the DNA is TGTGCCAGCAGTTATACAGGGAGTAATTCACCCCTCCACTTT.

This rearrangement joins TRBV29-1 to TRBJ2-7; 8 nucleotides agree with TRBD1. Per germline, CDR1 SQVTM and CDR2 ANQGSEA. The V segment lost 7 bases and the J segment 7 bases; nucleotides outside the gene matches: 12. The CDR3 runs to 13 residues. The CDR3, as DNA: TGCAGCGCCCTAGGACAGGGAGGCGATGAGCAGTACTTC. Residues: CSALGQGGDEQYF.

The J gene is TRBJ2-7, the V gene TRBV5-1, with 8 bases identical to TRBD1. V lost 3 bases, J lost 2 bases, and 4 bases stayed unmatched. CDR1 and CDR2 (germline): SGHRS, YFSETQ. The CDR3 extends over 14 amino acids. The CDR3 loop is CASSSDRAPYEQYV. Written as DNA, the CDR3 is TGCGCCAGCAGCTCGGACAGGGCCCCCTACGAGCAGTACGTC.